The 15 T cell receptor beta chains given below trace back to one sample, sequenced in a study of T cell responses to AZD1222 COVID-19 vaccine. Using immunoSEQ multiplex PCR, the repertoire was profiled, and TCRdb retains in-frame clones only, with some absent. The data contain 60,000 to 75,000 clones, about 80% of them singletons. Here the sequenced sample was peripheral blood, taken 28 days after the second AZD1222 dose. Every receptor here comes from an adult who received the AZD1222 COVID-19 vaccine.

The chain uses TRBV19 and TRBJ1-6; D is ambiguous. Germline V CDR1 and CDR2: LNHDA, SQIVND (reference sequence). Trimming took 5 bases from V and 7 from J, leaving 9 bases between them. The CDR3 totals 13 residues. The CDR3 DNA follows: TGTGCCAGTAGTGGGGTCCGAAATTCACCCCTCCACTTT. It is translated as CASSGVRNSPLHF.

The CDR3 region is CASRRRGGLQDQPQHF. The CDR3 DNA sequence: TGTGCCAGTAGGAGGAGGGGGGGACTTCAGGATCAGCCCCAGCATTTT. The V gene is TRBV19, the J gene TRBJ1-5; D may be TRBD1 (6 bases). Trimming cost V 6 bases and J 5 bases, with 20 bases left between them. This CDR3 is 16 amino acids long. Germline loops: CDR1 LNHDA, CDR2 SQIVND (reference sequence). Filled out from reference TRBV19 and TRBJ1-5, the complete variable domain reads DGGITQSPKYLFRKEGQNVTLSCEQNLNHDAMYWYRQDPGQGLRLIYYSQIVNDFQKGDIAEGYSVSREKKESFPLTVTSAQKNPTAFYLCASRRRGGLQDQPQHFGDGTRLSIL.

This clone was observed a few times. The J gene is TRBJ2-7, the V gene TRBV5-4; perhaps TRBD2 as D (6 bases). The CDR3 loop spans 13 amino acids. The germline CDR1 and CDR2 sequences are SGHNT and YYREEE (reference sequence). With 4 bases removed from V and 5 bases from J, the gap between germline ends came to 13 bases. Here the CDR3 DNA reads TGTGCCAGCAGCCCTGGGTGGAGGGACGAGCAGTACTTC. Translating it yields CASSPGWRDEQYF. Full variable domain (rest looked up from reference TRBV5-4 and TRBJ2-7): ETGVTQSPTHLIKTRGQQVTLRCSSQSGHNTVSWYQQALGQGPQFIFQYYREEENGRGNFPPRFSGLQFPNYSSELNVNALELDDSALYLCASSPGWRDEQYFGPGTRLTVT.

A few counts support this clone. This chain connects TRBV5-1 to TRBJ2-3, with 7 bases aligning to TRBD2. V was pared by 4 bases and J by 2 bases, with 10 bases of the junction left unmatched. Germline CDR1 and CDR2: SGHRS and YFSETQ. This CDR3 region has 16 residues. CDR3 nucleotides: TGCGCCAGCAGCCCAAGGGCGGGGGTTTCCACAGATACGCAGTATTTT. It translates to CASSPRAGVSTDTQYF.

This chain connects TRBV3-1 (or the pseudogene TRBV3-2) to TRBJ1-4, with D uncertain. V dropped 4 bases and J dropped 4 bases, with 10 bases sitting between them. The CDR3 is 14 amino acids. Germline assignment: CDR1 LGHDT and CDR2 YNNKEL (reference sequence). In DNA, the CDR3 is TGTGCCAGCAGCCCAACCGGGATTAATGAAAAACTGTTTTTT. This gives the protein CASSPTGINEKLFF.

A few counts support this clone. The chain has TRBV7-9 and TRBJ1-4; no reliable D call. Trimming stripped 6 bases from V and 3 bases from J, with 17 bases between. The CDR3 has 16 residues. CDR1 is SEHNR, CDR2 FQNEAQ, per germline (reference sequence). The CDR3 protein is CASSPVLADANEKLFF. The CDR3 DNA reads TGTGCCAGCAGTCCCGTGTTGGCGGACGCTAATGAAAAACTGTTTTTT.

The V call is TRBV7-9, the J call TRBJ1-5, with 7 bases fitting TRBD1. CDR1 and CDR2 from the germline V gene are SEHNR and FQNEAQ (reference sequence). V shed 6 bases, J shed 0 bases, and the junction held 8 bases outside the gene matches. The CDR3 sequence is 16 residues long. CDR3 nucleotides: TGTGCCAGCAGTCATACAGGGGACTATAGCAATCAGCCCCAGCATTTT. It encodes CASSHTGDYSNQPQHF. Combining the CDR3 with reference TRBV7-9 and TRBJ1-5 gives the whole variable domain DTGVSQNPRHKITKRGQNVTFRCDPISEHNRLYWYRQTLGQGPEFLTYFQNEAQLEKSRLLSDRFSAERPKGSFSTLEIQRTEQGDSAMYLCASSHTGDYSNQPQHFGDGTRLSIL.

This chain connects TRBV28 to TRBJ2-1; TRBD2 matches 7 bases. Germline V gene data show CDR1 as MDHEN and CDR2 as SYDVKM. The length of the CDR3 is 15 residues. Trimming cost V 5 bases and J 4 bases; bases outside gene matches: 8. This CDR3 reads CASSDSGRTYNEQFF. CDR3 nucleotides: TGTGCCAGCAGTGATAGCGGGCGGACATACAATGAGCAGTTCTTC.

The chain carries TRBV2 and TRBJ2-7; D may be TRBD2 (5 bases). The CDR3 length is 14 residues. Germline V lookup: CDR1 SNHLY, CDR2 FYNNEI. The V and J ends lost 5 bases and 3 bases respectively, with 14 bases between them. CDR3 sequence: CASSPESGVYEQYF. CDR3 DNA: TGTGCCAGCAGTCCTGAGTCCGGGGTCTACGAGCAGTACTTC. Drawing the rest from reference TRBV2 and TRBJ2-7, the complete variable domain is EPEVTQTPSHQVTQMGQEVILRCVPISNHLYFYWYRQILGQKVEFLVSFYNNEISEKSEIFDDQFSVERPDGSNFTLKIRSTKLEDSAMYFCASSPESGVYEQYFGPGTRLTVT.

CDR3 sequence reads: CASSLAGGNTIYF. CDR3 nucleotide sequence: TGTGCCAGCAGCTTAGCCGGTGGAAACACCATATATTTT. This chain joins TRBV7-9 and TRBJ1-3; D uncertain. V was shortened by 0 bases and J by 3 bases, with 3 bases between the two germline ends. The CDR3 extends over 13 amino acids. The germline V gene has CDR1 SEHNR and CDR2 FQNEAQ (reference sequence). Combining the CDR3 with reference TRBV7-9 and TRBJ1-3 gives the whole variable domain DTGVSQNPRHKITKRGQNVTFRCDPISEHNRLYWYRQTLGQGPEFLTYFQNEAQLEKSRLLSDRFSAERPKGSFSTLEIQRTEQGDSAMYLCASSLAGGNTIYFGEGSWLTVV.

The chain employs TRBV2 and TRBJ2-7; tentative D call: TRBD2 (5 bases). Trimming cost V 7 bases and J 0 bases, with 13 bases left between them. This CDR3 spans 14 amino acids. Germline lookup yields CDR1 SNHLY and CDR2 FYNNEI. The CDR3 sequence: CASKIGLSSYEQYF. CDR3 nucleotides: TGTGCCAGCAAGATCGGACTGAGCTCCTACGAGCAGTACTTC. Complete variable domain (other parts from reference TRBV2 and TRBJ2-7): EPEVTQTPSHQVTQMGQEVILRCVPISNHLYFYWYRQILGQKVEFLVSFYNNEISEKSEIFDDQFSVERPDGSNFTLKIRSTKLEDSAMYFCASKIGLSSYEQYFGPGTRLTVT.

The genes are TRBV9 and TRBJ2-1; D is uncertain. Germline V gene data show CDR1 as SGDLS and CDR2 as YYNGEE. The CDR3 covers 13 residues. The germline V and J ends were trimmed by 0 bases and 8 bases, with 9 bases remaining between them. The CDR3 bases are TGTGCCAGCAGCGTAGCTTATACGGATGAGCAGTTCTTC. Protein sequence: CASSVAYTDEQFF.

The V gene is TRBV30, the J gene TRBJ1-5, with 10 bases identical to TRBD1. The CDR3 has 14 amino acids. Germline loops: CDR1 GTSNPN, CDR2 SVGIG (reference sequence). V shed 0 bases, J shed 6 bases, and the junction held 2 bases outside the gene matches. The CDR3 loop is CAWSVGQGGQPQHF. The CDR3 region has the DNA TGTGCCTGGAGTGTTGGACAGGGGGGTCAGCCCCAGCATTTT. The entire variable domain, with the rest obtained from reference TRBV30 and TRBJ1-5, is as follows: SQTIHQWPATLVQPVGSPLSLECTVEGTSNPNLYWYRQAAGRGLQLLFYSVGIGQISSEVPQNLSASRPQDRQFILSSKKLLLSDSGFYLCAWSVGQGGQPQHFGDGTRLSIL.

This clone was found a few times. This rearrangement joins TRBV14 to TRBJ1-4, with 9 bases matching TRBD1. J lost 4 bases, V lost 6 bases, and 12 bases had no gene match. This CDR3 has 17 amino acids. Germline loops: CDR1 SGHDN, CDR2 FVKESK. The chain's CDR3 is CASRPSGQGRLNEKLFF. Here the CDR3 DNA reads TGTGCCAGCAGGCCCTCGGGACAGGGTCGTCTTAATGAAAAACTGTTTTTT.

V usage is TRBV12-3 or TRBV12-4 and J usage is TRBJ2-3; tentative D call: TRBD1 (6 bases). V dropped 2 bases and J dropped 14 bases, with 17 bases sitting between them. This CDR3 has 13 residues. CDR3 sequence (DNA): TGTGCCAGCAGTTTAAGTGTATTGGACAGTTTGTATTTT. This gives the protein CASSLSVLDSLYF.